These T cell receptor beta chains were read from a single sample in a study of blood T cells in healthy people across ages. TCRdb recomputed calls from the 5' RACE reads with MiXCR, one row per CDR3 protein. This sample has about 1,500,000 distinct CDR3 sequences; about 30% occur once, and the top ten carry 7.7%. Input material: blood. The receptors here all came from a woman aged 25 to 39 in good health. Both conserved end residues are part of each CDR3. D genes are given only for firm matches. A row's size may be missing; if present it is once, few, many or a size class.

TGTGCCAGCAGCCAGACAACGGTGCGGGGCAATCAAGAGACCCAGTACTTC CASSQTTVRGNQETQYF TRBJ2-5 NA NA TRBV7-6
TGTGCCAGCAGTTACAGGACTAGCGCCTACGAGCAGTACTTC CASSYRTSAYEQYF TRBJ2-7 TRBD2 many TRBV6-5
TGTGCCAGCAGTTACTTGAGACTAGCGACTAGCACAGATACGCAGTATTTT CASSYLRLATSTDTQYF TRBJ2-3 TRBD2 few TRBV6-5
TGCAGCGTTGGGCAGAGCATGAACACTGAAGCTTTCTTT CSVGQSMNTEAFF TRBJ1-1 NA NA TRBV29-1
TGTGCCAGCAGCGTACCGTCCATGGACAAACTCTACCGAGAGACCCAGTACTTC CASSVPSMDKLYRETQYF TRBJ2-5 NA NA TRBV11-2
TGTGCCACCAGTGACCTGGGACAGGGGGGGCCAGAGACCCAGTACTTC CATSDLGQGGPETQYF TRBJ2-5 TRBD1 NA TRBV24-1
TGTGCCAGTAGTTCTACAGGGTACGAGACCCAGTACTTC CASSSTGYETQYF TRBJ2-5 NA NA TRBV19
TGTGCCAGCAGTGCCGAGGGACTAGCGGGGGCCCACGAGCAGTACTTC CASSAEGLAGAHEQYF TRBJ2-7 TRBD2 many TRBV6-1
TGTGCCAGCAGCTTCTTACGGACTAGCGGGGGGGCCACCGGGGAGCTGTTTTTT CASSFLRTSGGATGELFF TRBJ2-2 TRBD2 few TRBV5-5
TGTGCCAGCAGCGAGTCGGGACTAGCGGGAGGGCCGAGGTCCTACAATGAGCAGTTCTTC CASSESGLAGGPRSYNEQFF TRBJ2-1 TRBD2 few TRBV3-1
TGTGCCAGCAGCTCTTGGACTAGCGGACCTACCGGGGAGCTGTTTTTT CASSSWTSGPTGELFF TRBJ2-2 TRBD2 NA TRBV9
TGTGCCAGCAGTGAAGTGGCCGGGAGGGGCGAGCAGTACTTC CASSEVAGRGEQYF TRBJ2-7 TRBD2 few TRBV2
TGTGCCAGCAGTTTTGGCGGCTACACCTTC CASSFGGYTF TRBJ1-2 NA NA TRBV6-2/TRBV6-3
TGCAGCGTTGCTGAGGTCGTCGGGTACACTGAAGCTTTCTTT CSVAEVVGYTEAFF TRBJ1-1 NA few TRBV29-1
TGTGCCAGCAGGGGACAGGGCAGGGTGGGCACTGAAGCTTTCTTT CASRGQGRVGTEAFF TRBJ1-1 TRBD1 few TRBV7-8
TGCAGTGCAAAGAGGTACGGCGGAAGCACAGATACGCAGTATTTT CSAKRYGGSTDTQYF TRBJ2-3 NA few TRBV20-1
TGTGCCAGCCGCGGACTAGCGGTGGTCAATGAGCAGTTCTTC CASRGLAVVNEQFF TRBJ2-1 TRBD2 many TRBV12-3/TRBV12-4
TGCAGCGTTGAGGGGGCGGGGGGGGCCGACGAGCAGTTCTTC CSVEGAGGADEQFF TRBJ2-1 TRBD2 few TRBV29-1
TGTACCAGCAGGTTTCGGAGCAGTACAGATACGCAGTATTTT CTSRFRSSTDTQYF TRBJ2-3 NA NA TRBV7-2
TGTGCCAGCAGCGCCGCCAACTATGCCTACGAGCAGTACTTC CASSAANYAYEQYF TRBJ2-7 NA NA TRBV11-2
TGCAGTGCTAGATCCGGTAATCAGGGGGCCTACGAGCAGTACTTC CSARSGNQGAYEQYF TRBJ2-7 TRBD1 many TRBV20-1
TGCGCCAGCAGCTTGGGGACTAGCGGGGGTTCGGAGACCCAGTACTTC CASSLGTSGGSETQYF TRBJ2-5 TRBD2 NA TRBV5-1
TGCGCCAGCAGCTTGGGAGGACTAGCGGCAACCTACGAGCAGTACTTC CASSLGGLAATYEQYF TRBJ2-7 TRBD2 few TRBV5-1
TGTGCCAGCAGCTTAGCGGGAGCAGAGGGAAAACTGTTTTTT CASSLAGAEGKLFF TRBJ1-4 NA few TRBV7-9
TGTGCCAGCAGTTTCGGGGATAGGGGAAAACCTGAAGCTTTCTTT CASSFGDRGKPEAFF TRBJ1-1 NA NA TRBV12-3/TRBV12-4
TGTGCCAGCACACAGGTCTACAATCAGCCCCAGCATTTT CASTQVYNQPQHF TRBJ1-5 NA NA TRBV2
TGTGCCAGCAGAACGGGACTAGCGGGAGCGCACAATGAGCAGTTCTTC CASRTGLAGAHNEQFF TRBJ2-1 TRBD2 NA TRBV12-3/TRBV12-4
TGTGCCGGCAGGTTCGAGCGGGGGGGCAACACCGGGGAGCTGTTTTTT CAGRFERGGNTGELFF TRBJ2-2 TRBD2 NA TRBV7-9
TGCAGCGTTTCAGGGGCCAGCACAGATACGCAGTATTTT CSVSGASTDTQYF TRBJ2-3 NA NA TRBV29-1
TGCGCCAGCAGTGACCCCCTTGGGGCCCAAGAGACCCAGTACTTC CASSDPLGAQETQYF TRBJ2-5 NA few TRBV10-1
TGTGCCAGCAGTGGGGAGGGTTACACATATGAGCAGTTCTTC CASSGEGYTYEQFF TRBJ2-1 TRBD2 NA TRBV2
TGTGCCACCAGCAGAGCGGAGGGGGCGGGTTGGAATGAGCAGTTCTTC CATSRAEGAGWNEQFF TRBJ2-1 NA few TRBV15
TGTGCCAGCAGTTACTTTGACAGGGGGCGGTACAATGAGCAGTTCTTC CASSYFDRGRYNEQFF TRBJ2-1 TRBD1 NA TRBV6-6
TGTGCCAACCAGGTGGAGGGAGGCGAGACCCAGTACTTC CANQVEGGETQYF TRBJ2-5 NA NA TRBV2
TGCAGTGCTAGCCCCGGGACAGGGGCATTCCAGCCCCAGCATTTT CSASPGTGAFQPQHF TRBJ1-5 TRBD1 few TRBV20-1
TGCAGCGTTGAAGAGGATGATGAAGGGGGGCAGTTCTTC CSVEEDDEGGQFF TRBJ2-1 NA many TRBV29-1
TGCAGTGCTACGGGGGACAGGGGGCTCCCTGAAGCTTTCTTT CSATGDRGLPEAFF TRBJ1-1 TRBD1 few TRBV20-1
TGCAGCGTTGAAAAGTTAGCGGGGGGCCAAGAGACCCAGTACTTC CSVEKLAGGQETQYF TRBJ2-5 TRBD2 NA TRBV29-1
TGTGCCACCAGCGGAGATCATGGGGGGGACTTCTACGAGCAGTACTTC CATSGDHGGDFYEQYF TRBJ2-7 TRBD2 NA TRBV15
TGTGCCATTAGTGGACTAGCGGACACCGGGGAGCTGTTTTTT CAISGLADTGELFF TRBJ2-2 TRBD2 NA TRBV10-3
TGTGCCAGCAGCCAGGTGGGAGGCAGCTCCTATAATTCACCCCTCCACTTT CASSQVGGSSYNSPLHF TRBJ1-6 NA NA TRBV14
TGTGCCAGCACTTCTCACACGGCTATGAATCAGCCCCAGCATTTT CASTSHTAMNQPQHF TRBJ1-5 NA few TRBV6-1
TGTGCCAGCAGTGATAAGGGACGGGAAGCTTTCTTT CASSDKGREAFF TRBJ1-1 NA NA TRBV25-1
TGTGCCAACGGACAGTGGAATAATCAAGAGACCCAGTACTTC CANGQWNNQETQYF TRBJ2-5 NA NA TRBV6-1
TGCAGTGCTAGTCGGGACAGGGGGCTCTACAATGAGCAGTACTTC CSASRDRGLYNEQYF TRBJ2-7 TRBD1 NA TRBV20-1
TGCGCCAGCAGCCAAGATCATCGCGGGGGCCACTACAATGAGCAGTTCTTC CASSQDHRGGHYNEQFF TRBJ2-1 NA once TRBV4-3
TGTGCCAGCAGCTTTACTGAGGTCGGGGGGTTAACCGGGGAGCTGTTTTTT CASSFTEVGGLTGELFF TRBJ2-2 TRBD2 few TRBV7-6
TGTGCCAGCAGCTTAGTCGGATTATCTCATCAGCCCCAGCATTTT CASSLVGLSHQPQHF TRBJ1-5 NA NA TRBV7-2
TGTGCCAGCAGCGTTGGACAGCTACTTTCTGGGGCCAACGTCCTGACTTTC CASSVGQLLSGANVLTF TRBJ2-6 NA NA TRBV5-6
TGTGCCAGCAGTAATATACGAACCCCATACGATGGGCAGTACTTC CASSNIRTPYDGQYF TRBJ2-7 NA many TRBV7-9
TGCGCCAGCAGGAAGGACTCGTCGTGGGAGACCCAGTACTTC CASRKDSSWETQYF TRBJ2-5 NA NA TRBV10-2
TGTGCCAGTCGGCGGGAGAATTATGAGCAGTTCTTC CASRRENYEQFF TRBJ2-1 TRBD2 few TRBV6-6
TGTGCCAGTAGTGGAAGTTGGAGCGGGGAAGAGACCCAGTACTTC CASSGSWSGEETQYF TRBJ2-5 TRBD2 NA TRBV19
TGTGCCAGCAGCGTCCCATTAACATCAGATACGCAGTATTTT CASSVPLTSDTQYF TRBJ2-3 NA few TRBV9
TGCAGCGTTGAAGCGGGGAAGTGGGGGCTGGGGCAGTTCTTC CSVEAGKWGLGQFF TRBJ2-1 NA once TRBV29-1
TGTGCCAGTGACCGGGACAGGGTGGACAATGAGCAGTTCTTC CASDRDRVDNEQFF TRBJ2-1 TRBD1 NA TRBV2
TGCGCCAGGGGGCGACAGGAGCAAGAGACCCAGTACTTC CARGRQEQETQYF TRBJ2-5 NA NA TRBV5-1
TGTGCCAGCACTACCCCAGGGAACAATGAGCAGTTCTTC CASTTPGNNEQFF TRBJ2-1 NA NA TRBV2
TGCGCCAGCAGCTCGTTCCCCTTGAACACCGGGGAGCTGTTTTTT CASSSFPLNTGELFF TRBJ2-2 NA NA TRBV5-1